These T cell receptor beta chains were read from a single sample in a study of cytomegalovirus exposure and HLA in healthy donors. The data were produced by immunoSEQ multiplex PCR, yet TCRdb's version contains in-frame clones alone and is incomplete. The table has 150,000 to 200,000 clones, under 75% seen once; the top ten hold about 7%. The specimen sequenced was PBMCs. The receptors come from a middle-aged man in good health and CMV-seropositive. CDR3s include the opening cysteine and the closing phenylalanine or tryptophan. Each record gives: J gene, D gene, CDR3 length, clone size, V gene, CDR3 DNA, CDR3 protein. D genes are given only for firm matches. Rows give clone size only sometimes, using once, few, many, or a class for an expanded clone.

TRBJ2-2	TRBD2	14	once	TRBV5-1	TGCGCCAGCGGAGCGGGGGGCAACACCGGGGAGCTGTTTTTT	CASGAGGNTGELFF
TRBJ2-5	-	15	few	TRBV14	TGTGCCAGCAGCCGGGGACAACTAATCCAAGAGACCCAGTACTTC	CASSRGQLIQETQYF
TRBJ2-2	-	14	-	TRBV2	TGTGCCAGCAGGGAGGGCCTGAACACCGGGGAGCTGTTTTTT	CASREGLNTGELFF
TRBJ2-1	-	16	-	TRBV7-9	TGTTCCAGCAGCTTATTAGGCGGGGCCTTTTTTAATGAGCAGTTCTTC	CSSSLLGGAFFNEQFF
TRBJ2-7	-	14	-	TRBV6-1	TGTGCCAGCAGTGTCAGGGGTCCCTCCTACGAGCAGTACTTC	CASSVRGPSYEQYF
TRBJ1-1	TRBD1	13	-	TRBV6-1	TGTGCCAGCACCCGACAGGGAGGAACTGAAGCTTTCTTT	CASTRQGGTEAFF
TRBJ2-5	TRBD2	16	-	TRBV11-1	TGTGCCAGCAGCCGCACACTAGCGGGGGACGAAGAGACCCAGTACTTC	CASSRTLAGDEETQYF
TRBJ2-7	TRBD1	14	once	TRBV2	TGTGCCAGCAGTGTTGAGGGGGCAGGATACGAGCAGTACTTC	CASSVEGAGYEQYF
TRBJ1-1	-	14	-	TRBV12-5	TGTGCTAGTGGTTTGGTAGGAGGGGTTTGTGAAGCTTTCTTT	CASGLVGGVCEAFF
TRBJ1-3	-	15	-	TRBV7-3	TGTGCCAGCAGCTTAACGGGCAGCTCTGGAAACACCATATATTTT	CASSLTGSSGNTIYF
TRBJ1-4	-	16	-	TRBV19	TGTGCCAGTAAAGGTCTCGGGGTCCCGACTAATGAAAAACTGTTTTTT	CASKGLGVPTNEKLFF
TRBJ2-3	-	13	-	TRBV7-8	TGTGCCAGCAGCTTAGATTTAACAAAGACGCAGTATTTT	CASSLDLTKTQYF
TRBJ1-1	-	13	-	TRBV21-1	TGTGCCAGCAGCATCAGACAAAACACTGAAGCTTTCTTT	CASSIRQNTEAFF
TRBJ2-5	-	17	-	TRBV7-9	TGTGCCAGCAGCTTACCCCCATGGACAGACGTCCGGGAGACCCAGTACTTC	CASSLPPWTDVRETQYF
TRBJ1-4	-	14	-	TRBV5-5	TGTGCCAGCAGCTTGGGGGGCGTTTTTGAAAAACTGTTTTTT	CASSLGGVFEKLFF
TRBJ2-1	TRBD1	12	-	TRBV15	TGTGCCACGACGACAGGGGGTGATGAGCAGTTCTTC	CATTTGGDEQFF
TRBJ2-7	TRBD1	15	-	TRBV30	TGTGCCTGGAGTGTATCCGGGACAGTGCCTTGGGAGCAGTACTTC	CAWSVSGTVPWEQYF
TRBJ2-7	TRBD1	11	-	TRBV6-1	TGTGCCAGCCCCGACAGGGCGAAGCAGTACTTC	CASPDRAKQYF